A selection of T cell receptor beta chains follows, all from one sample in a study of blood T cells in healthy people across ages. A single record per CDR3 protein comes from TCRdb applying MiXCR to the 5' RACE reads. In the table there are 700,000 or so distinct CDR3 sequences, about 43% of which are singletons. Material for sequencing was blood. The receptor source for this set is a man of 80 years or more in good health. The CDR3 runs from the conserved cysteine through the conserved F or W. A D gene is named only where the DNA matches it firmly. Clone size appears in some rows only: once, few, many, or a class for an expanded clone.

v_call	clone_size	j_call	d_call	cdr3_aa	cdr3_nt
TRBV21-1	.	TRBJ2-7	.	CASSRAHPSKYHEQYF	TGTGCCAGCAGCAGAGCTCACCCTAGCAAGTACCACGAGCAGTACTTC
TRBV28	few	TRBJ2-6	TRBD1	CASSLRTGAGANVLTF	TGTGCCAGCAGTTTACGGACAGGGGCTGGGGCCAACGTCCTGACTTTC
TRBV5-5	few	TRBJ2-7	.	CASSLRRGPYEQYF	TGTGCCAGCAGCTTGCGGAGGGGACCCTACGAGCAGTACTTC
TRBV6-1	.	TRBJ1-1	.	CASSEARTVNTEAFF	TGTGCCAGCAGTGAAGCGCGGACAGTGAACACTGAAGCTTTCTTT
TRBV4-3	.	TRBJ2-7	.	CASSQDGGRDNEQYF	TGCGCCAGCAGCCAAGATGGGGGCAGAGACAATGAGCAGTACTTC
TRBV20-1	.	TRBJ2-1	TRBD1	CSARVVFQGAVEQFF	TGCAGTGCTAGAGTGGTCTTCCAGGGGGCGGTTGAGCAGTTCTTC
TRBV5-1	.	TRBJ2-7	.	CASSLDKRLQTPTYNEQYF	TGCGCCAGCAGCTTGGATAAACGCTTACAGACTCCGACGTACAATGAGCAGTACTTC
TRBV3-1	many	TRBJ1-6	.	CASSQDPGRNSPLHF	TGTGCCAGCAGCCAAGATCCGGGGCGGAATTCACCCCTCCACTTT
TRBV18	.	TRBJ1-1	.	CASSPELLNTEAFF	TGTGCCAGCTCACCAGAGTTGCTGAACACTGAAGCTTTCTTT
TRBV14	.	TRBJ2-7	TRBD1	CASSRSTGAYEQYF	TGTGCCAGCAGCCGGTCGACAGGGGCCTACGAGCAGTACTTC
TRBV4-3	.	TRBJ1-4	.	CASSQVDEKLFF	TGCGCCAGCAGCCAGGTCGATGAAAAACTGTTTTTT
TRBV6-2/TRBV6-3	.	TRBJ1-5	.	CASRGSGNQPQHF	TGTGCCAGCAGGGGTTCGGGCAATCAGCCCCAGCATTTT
TRBV20-1	.	TRBJ2-6	.	CSASPRGAGANVLTF	TGCAGTGCTAGCCCTCGCGGTGCTGGGGCCAACGTCCTGACTTTC
TRBV28	once	TRBJ1-4	.	CASSLRQGSEKLFF	TGTGCCAGCAGTTTACGGCAGGGCAGTGAAAAACTGTTTTTT
TRBV11-2	.	TRBJ2-4	.	CASSLGPPYNIQYF	TGTGCCAGCAGCTTAGGCCCCCCATACAACATTCAGTACTTC
TRBV4-3	.	TRBJ2-7	TRBD1	CASSRIGAGGAYNEQYF	TGCGCCAGCAGCCGAATAGGCGCAGGGGGCGCCTACAATGAGCAGTACTTC
TRBV4-1	.	TRBJ2-3	TRBD2	CASSQGPSGGRTDTQYF	TGCGCCAGCAGCCAGGGGCCTAGCGGGGGGCGCACAGATACACAGTATTTT
TRBV5-1	.	TRBJ2-5	TRBD2	CASSSGLAGDGGEQYF	TGCGCCAGCAGCTCGGGACTAGCGGGAGATGGTGGTGAGCAGTACTTC
TRBV25-1	.	TRBJ1-2	.	CASNYSPFNYGYTF	TGTGCCAGCAACTACAGCCCCTTTAACTATGGCTACACCTTC
TRBV6-2/TRBV6-3	few	TRBJ1-2	.	CASSYETDYGYTF	TGTGCCAGCAGTTACGAGACAGACTATGGCTACACCTTC